The next 16 T cell receptor beta chains were all read from a single sample in a study of tumor and adjacent non-tumor tissue in lung cancer. TCRbeta libraries were built with three rounds of nested PCR, modified from ARM-PCR. MiXCR, applied by TCRdb to the multiplex PCR reads, yields one record per CDR3 protein. This sample has approximately 110,000 distinct CDR3 sequences, with around 57% found just once. The template was RNA from unsorted bulk tissue. More than 3 cm separated this lung sample from the edge of the tumor. Material: distant non-tumor lung tissue. Receptors originate from a man in his sixties with non-small cell lung cancer.

As regards this clonotype: Germline and junction disagree at one end, which may indicate a read error. V gene TRBV6-2 or TRBV6-3 combines with J gene TRBJ1-1, with D unresolved. The V gene's germline CDR1 is MNHEY and CDR2 SVGEGT. The CDR3 totals 12 residues. The DNA of the CDR3 is TGTGCCAGCAGTAAGTGGAACACTGAAGCCTTCTTT. Protein product: CASSKWNTEAFF.

Worth noting for this clonotype: Compared with germline, one end of the junction differs, possibly owing to a read error. The V and J genes are TRBV10-3 and TRBJ2-7, with a weak D call TRBD2 (5 bases). Per the germline V gene, CDR1 is ENHRY and CDR2 is SYGVKD. The length of the CDR3 is 12 residues. The CDR3 region is CVISSTSYKQYF. The CDR3 coding sequence is TGTGTCATCAGCAGCACTAGTTACAAACAGTACTTC.

This clonotype was observed once. This could be a read error, since a much larger clone is one nucleotide away. V is TRBV12-3 or TRBV12-4 and J is TRBJ2-7; tentative D call: TRBD1 (5 bases). There are 14 residues in the CDR3. V lost 3 bases, J lost 8 bases, and 17 bases lay in between. CDR3 loop: CASSLSELQDKQYF. The DNA for the CDR3 is TGTGCCAGCAGTTTGAGTGAGCTACAGGACAAGCAGTACTTC.

Note on this clonotype: A read error may produce the germline difference seen at one junction end. The chain links TRBV12-3 or TRBV12-4 to TRBJ1-6, with 7 bases aligning to TRBD1. CDR3 size: 15 residues. CDR3 nucleotides: TGTGCCAACAGTTTCCAGGGGGTGAATCGGGCGGCCCTCCACTTT. It translates to CANSFQGVNRAALHF.

Note on this clonotype: This CDR3 is missing its conserved last phenylalanine or tryptophan, likely due to a read error. V is TRBV5-1 and J is TRBJ2-1; 8 bases line up with TRBD1. V gave up 4 bases and J gave up 3 bases; unmatched junction bases: 21. The CDR3 has 20 amino acids. The germline gives CDR1 SGHRS, CDR2 YFSETQ. DNA of the CDR3: TGCGCCAGCAGCCAGATATCGACCTCGGACAGGGCGGTCGACTACAATGAGCAGTTCATC. Residues: CASSQISTSDRAVDYNEQFI.

The chain recombines TRBV11-2 with TRBJ2-5, with TRBD2 matching 14 bases. Germline values: CDR1 SGHAT, CDR2 FQNNGV. The CDR3 loop spans 17 amino acids. J lost 5 bases, V lost 5 bases, and 10 bases had no gene match. CDR3 DNA sequence: TGTGCCAGCAGCCCCAGACTAGCGGGAGGGCCAGCGGAGACCCAGTACTTC. Amino acid sequence: CASSPRLAGGPAETQYF. Filled out from reference TRBV11-2 and TRBJ2-5, the complete variable domain reads EAGVAQSPRYKIIEKRQSVAFWCNPISGHATLYWYQQILGQGPKLLIQFQNNGVVDDSQLPKDRFSAERLKGVDSTLKIQPAKLEDSAVYLCASSPRLAGGPAETQYFGPGTRLLVL.

On this clonotype: As the CDR3 is not closed by the conserved phenylalanine or tryptophan, this likely results from a read error. The J gene is TRBJ2-1, the V gene TRBV6-2 or TRBV6-3; 9 positions agree with TRBD2. Unmatched junction bases numbered 7, after V lost 7 bases and J lost 6 bases. Germline V gene lookup returns CDR1 MNHEY and CDR2 SVGEGT. The CDR3 consists of 14 residues. The CDR3 DNA follows: TGTGCCAGCACTGCGACGGGACTAGCCAATGAGCAGTTCTTA. Protein: CASTATGLANEQFL.

This rearrangement joins TRBV28 to TRBJ1-1; 7 bases align to TRBD1. This CDR3 has 15 amino acids. The germline CDR1 and CDR2 sequences are MDHEN and SYDVKM. V dropped 8 bases and J dropped 3; count of bases not matched to a gene: 12. CDR3 in DNA: TGTGCCAGCGGCCCAAGGGGGCGGAGGGACACTGAAGCTTTCTTT. Protein product: CASGPRGRRDTEAFF. The whole variable domain, filled in from reference TRBV28 and TRBJ1-1, reads DVKVTQSSRYLVKRTGEKVFLECVQDMDHENMFWYRQDPGLGLRLIYFSYDVKMKEKGDIPEGYSVSREKKERFSLILESASTNQTSMYLCASGPRGRRDTEAFFGQGTRLTVV.

Comment on this clonotype: A read error is possible here, since a much larger clone lies one base away. The rearrangement joins TRBV5-4 to TRBJ2-3; D gene ambiguous. Germline CDR1 SGHNT, CDR2 YYREEE (reference sequence). The CDR3 extends over 14 amino acids. V was pared by 1 base and J by 2 bases, with 8 bases between. The CDR3 region is CASSLKVTTDTQYF. The CDR3 DNA sequence: TGTGCCAGCAGCTTGAAGGTGACCACAGATACGCAGTATTTT.

This clonotype was picked up many times. V gene TRBV28 combines with J gene TRBJ1-3, with D perhaps matching TRBD1 (5 bases). Between the trimmed V and J ends, which lost 5 bases and 0 bases, there was a span of 17 bases. Germline CDR1 MDHEN, CDR2 SYDVKM. The CDR3 is made up of 17 amino acids. The CDR3: CASSLFTTGLSGNTIYF. CDR3 DNA sequence: TGTGCCAGCAGTCTATTCACGACGGGACTCTCTGGAAACACCATATATTTT.

With respect to this clonotype: A much larger clone sits a single nucleotide away, making a read error possible. The chain joins TRBV20-1 to TRBJ1-1, with 9 bases identical to TRBD1. Germline CDR1 is DFQATT and CDR2 is SNEGSKA (reference sequence). The CDR3 runs 13 residues. CDR3 sequence reads: CSTRGDRETEAFF. In DNA form, the CDR3 reads TGCAGTACTAGGGGGGACAGGGAGACTGAAGCTTTCTTT.

Note on this clonotype: This may be a read error: a much more frequent sequence differs by one nucleotide. The V call is TRBV6-5, the J call TRBJ1-5, with a weak D call TRBD2 (7 bases). Matching the DNA end better, TRBJ2-3 makes the J call doubtful. There are 14 residues in the CDR3. The V gene's germline CDR1 is MNHEY and CDR2 SVGAGI. CDR3 sequence: CASSSRGGNQPQYF. In nucleotides, the CDR3 is TGTGCCAGCAGTTCCAGGGGAGGGAATCAGCCCCAGTATTTT.

Details on this clonotype: Compared with germline, one end of the junction differs, possibly owing to a read error. This chain joins TRBV11-2 and TRBJ2-1; 9 bases line up with TRBD2. Germline V gene sequence: CDR1 SGHAT, CDR2 FQNNGV. The CDR3 length is 15 residues. For the CDR3, the DNA is TGTGCCAGCAGCTCGCAGACTAGCGGCCACAATGAGCGGTTCTTC. This sequence encodes CASSSQTSGHNERFF.

This clonotype was observed at least ten times. V gene TRBV12-3 or TRBV12-4 combines with J gene TRBJ2-2; TRBD1 is a possible D gene (6 bases). The CDR3 sequence is 17 residues long. The V end was cut by 2 bases, the J end by 0 bases, with 13 bases between. The DNA of the CDR3 is TGTGCCAGCAGTTTACGGGACCGACAGGCGAACACCGGGGAGCTGTTTTTT. It specifies CASSLRDRQANTGELFF.

This clonotype was counted at least ten times. The J gene is TRBJ2-7, the V gene TRBV4-3; 9 bases align to TRBD2. The CDR3 has 19 amino acids. Germline V gives CDR1 LGHNA, CDR2 YSLEER. Losses at the gene ends were 3 bases for V and 1 base for J; bases not matched to a gene: 16. The CDR3 sequence: CASSHSDRPPSGASYEQYF. In DNA, the CDR3 is TGCGCCAGCAGCCACTCAGACAGGCCTCCTAGCGGGGCATCCTACGAGCAGTACTTC.

A remark on this clonotype: One base away lies a much larger clone, so this may be a sequencing read error. V is TRBV29-1 and J is TRBJ1-1, with D perhaps matching TRBD1 (6 bases). The CDR3 extends over 12 amino acids. CDR1 and CDR2 (germline): SQVTM, ANQGSEA. The CDR3: CSADTGNTKAFF. The DNA of the CDR3 is TGCAGCGCCGATACAGGGAACACTAAAGCTTTCTTT.